This TCR beta chain was sequenced during a study of cytomegalovirus exposure and HLA in healthy donors. Study conclusions and caveats: A later analysis associated 15,000 to 20,000 TCR beta sequences with HLA alleles at a 0.05 false discovery rate. V- and J-gene trimming in TCR beta was tied to a missense DCLRE1C variant by an analysis performed later.

Both 60 Vbeta primers and 13 Jbeta primers went into the PCR. Authors' processing steps: Tens of millions of unique TCR beta chains, roughly 12 million shared, were counted in a later analysis. Method: immunoSEQ multiplex PCR; TCRdb's copy keeps in-frame clones and lacks some. V and J calls plus clone size are reproduced from that table; the DNA served to infer D and trimming. The sample lists roughly 180,000 clones, around three quarters occurring once. For this clone: What it binds is unknown.

This CDR3 contains 15 residues. After removal of 5 bases from V and 8 bases from J, the junction contained 11 bases not matched to a gene. The germline gives CDR1 MNHNY, CDR2 SVGAGI (reference sequence). Specimen: PBMCs. This TCR derives from a young woman in good health and CMV-seropositive. V usage is TRBV6-6 and J usage is TRBJ1-1; 10 bases fit TRBD1. The CDR3 DNA is TGTGCCAGCAGTAACCCACGACAGGGGGCGCGGGAAGCTTTCTTT. It translates to CASSNPRQGAREAFF.